Shown below are 19 T cell receptor beta chains from a single sample sequenced in a study of liver allograft versus peripheral blood T cells. Overall study context: Transplanted-liver T cell receptor repertoires were compared with recipients' peripheral blood repertoires.

TCRdb re-derived calls from the reads in MiXCR, one entry per CDR3 protein. This repertoire shows some 6,500 distinct CDR3 sequences, less than 20% found once; its top ten account for 50% to 60%. Every receptor here comes from a human patient who had a liver transplant. Some T cells may trace back to the graft donor.

This clonotype occurred many times. The chain uses TRBV19 and TRBJ1-1, with D unclear. The CDR3 is 13 amino acids. CDR1 and CDR2 from the germline V gene are LNHDA and SQIVND (reference sequence). Trimming stripped 2 bases from V and 2 bases from J, with 6 bases between. The CDR3 sequence: CASSITENTEAFF. DNA of the CDR3: TGTGCCAGTAGTATAACAGAAAACACTGAAGCTTTCTTT. Full variable domain (missing parts from reference TRBV19 and TRBJ1-1): DGGITQSPKYLFRKEGQNVTLSCEQNLNHDAMYWYRQDPGQGLRLIYYSQIVNDFQKGDIAEGYSVSREKKESFPLTVTSAQKNPTAFYLCASSITENTEAFFGQGTRLTVV.

This chain joins TRBV15 and TRBJ1-2, with 9 bases matching TRBD1. J was trimmed by 8 bases and V by 5 bases; bases with no gene match: 3. The length of the CDR3 is 12 residues. Germline values: CDR1 LNHNV, CDR2 YYDKDF (reference sequence). The CDR3 DNA is TGTGCCACCAGCGGACAGGGGTTCGGCTACACCTTC. It specifies CATSGQGFGYTF. Using reference TRBV15 and TRBJ1-2 for the parts outside the CDR3, the full variable domain is DAMVIQNPRYQVTQFGKPVTLSCSQTLNHNVMYWYQQKSSQAPKLLFHYYDKDFNNEADTPDNFQSRRPNTSFCFLDIRSPGLGDTAMYLCATSGQGFGYTFGSGTRLTVV.

The chain uses TRBV9 and TRBJ2-6, with D possibly matching TRBD1 (5 bases). This CDR3 is built from 15 residues. CDR1 is SGDLS and CDR2 is YYNGEE in the germline V gene. V lost 2 bases and J 4 bases, leaving 10 bases between the germline ends. The CDR3 DNA sequence: TGTGCCAGCAGCGTGTGGGGCTCAGGGGCCAACGTCCTGACTTTC. This sequence encodes CASSVWGSGANVLTF.

V is TRBV5-6 and J is TRBJ2-7; 7 positions match TRBD1. V lost 3 bases and J lost 7; bases outside the gene matches: 4. Germline CDR1 SGHDT, CDR2 YYEEEE. The CDR3 has 12 residues. The CDR3 loop reads CASSSQGREQYF. CDR3 nucleotides: TGTGCCAGCAGCTCACAGGGGCGGGAGCAGTACTTC.

This clonotype was found a few times. The chain uses TRBV28 and TRBJ1-5, with D possibly matching TRBD1 (6 bases). CDR1 and CDR2 (germline): MDHEN, SYDVKM. The CDR3 runs to 15 residues. V lost 2 bases and J 7 bases, leaving 15 bases between the germline ends. CDR3 sequence: CASSLPRDIRQPQHF. The CDR3 DNA is TGTGCCAGCAGTTTACCGCGGGACATTAGGCAGCCCCAGCATTTT. Combining the CDR3 with reference TRBV28 and TRBJ1-5 gives the whole variable domain DVKVTQSSRYLVKRTGEKVFLECVQDMDHENMFWYRQDPGLGLRLIYFSYDVKMKEKGDIPEGYSVSREKKERFSLILESASTNQTSMYLCASSLPRDIRQPQHFGDGTRLSIL.

This clonotype is termed medium-sized. The J gene is TRBJ1-2, the V gene TRBV29-1, with D maybe TRBD1 (5 bases). Trimming took 5 bases from V and 2 from J, leaving 12 bases between them. The CDR3 loop spans 13 amino acids. Germline assignment: CDR1 SQVTM and CDR2 ANQGSEA. CDR3 nucleotides: TGCAGCGTTCCATTGAGGGACAACTATGGCTACACCTTC. Protein sequence: CSVPLRDNYGYTF.

The CDR3 nucleotides are TGTGCCAGCAGCCAATCGGTCGAGTTGAACACTGAAGCTTTCTTT. The encoded protein is CASSQSVELNTEAFF. The chain is built from TRBV16 and TRBJ1-1, with no clear D. The V end lost 0 bases, the J end lost 0 bases, and 8 bases lay between the germline ends. CDR1 and CDR2 (germline): KGHSY, FQNENV. CDR3 size: 15 residues.

The chain uses TRBV6-5 and TRBJ2-7; D may match TRBD1 or TRBD2 (6 bases each). The length of the CDR3 is 17 residues. Germline loops: CDR1 MNHEY, CDR2 SVGAGI. Trimming took 0 bases from V and 5 from J, leaving 20 bases between them. The CDR3 reads CASSYSIPYRAGNEQYF. The CDR3 DNA reads TGTGCCAGCAGTTACTCGATCCCTTACAGGGCGGGGAACGAGCAGTACTTC.

This clonotype is deemed medium-sized (0.01 to 0.1%). The chain is built from TRBV27 and TRBJ1-6; a possible D gene is TRBD1 (5 bases). The CDR3 is 14 amino acids. V was pared by 0 bases and J by 9 bases, with 9 bases between. In germline, CDR1 is MNHEY, CDR2 SMNVEV (reference sequence). DNA for the CDR3: TGTGCCAGCAGTTTATCGCCAGGGCGTTCACCCCTCCACTTT. It specifies CASSLSPGRSPLHF.

By sample share, this clonotype is medium-sized (0.01 to 0.1%). CDR3 DNA sequence: TGTGCCAGCAGCCCCCTCCCCTGGCCCATGAACACTGAAGCTTTCTTT. Protein: CASSPLPWPMNTEAFF. The genes are TRBV6-6 and TRBJ1-1, with D uncertain. Looked up from germline, CDR1 is MNHNY and CDR2 is SVGAGI (reference sequence). V lost 6 bases and J lost 0, with 17 bases in between. The CDR3 runs to 16 residues.

This clonotype came up many times. The rearrangement joins TRBV6-5 to TRBJ1-5; unclear D gene. V dropped 6 bases and J dropped 12 bases, with 21 bases sitting between them. Germline V lookup: CDR1 MNHEY, CDR2 SVGAGI. This CDR3 is 14 amino acids long. As DNA, the CDR3 is TGTGCCAGCAGCCACCACCAGGAGGGTCTGCTCCAGCATTTT. The encoded protein is CASSHHQEGLLQHF.

The rearrangement links TRBV20-1 to TRBJ2-3; no clear D gene. Per germline, CDR1 DFQATT and CDR2 SNEGSKA (reference sequence). Trimming removed 5 bases from V and 6 bases from J, with 15 bases in between. The CDR3 consists of 13 residues. The CDR3: CSAGPSPEDTQYF. Here the CDR3 DNA reads TGCAGTGCTGGGCCTTCCCCCGAGGATACGCAGTATTTT.

This sequence joins TRBV7-9 and TRBJ1-2, with a possible D match to TRBD1 (5 bases). The CDR3 spans 15 residues. Per the germline V gene, CDR1 is SEHNR and CDR2 is FQNEAQ (reference sequence). Trimming pared 1 base from V and 1 base from J, leaving 10 bases between. DNA for the CDR3: TGTGCCAGCAGCTTAGGCGCCGACAGTAACTATGGCTACACCTTC. Its protein is CASSLGADSNYGYTF.

By proportion, this clonotype is medium-sized (0.01 to 0.1%). The CDR3 is CASSLGTGRRANEKLFF. CDR3 in DNA: TGTGCCAGCAGCTTAGGAACAGGGCGGAGAGCTAATGAAAAACTGTTTTTT. The chain recombines TRBV7-9 with TRBJ1-4; D possibly corresponds to TRBD1 (6 bases). The CDR3 has 17 residues. The V gene's germline CDR1 is SEHNR and CDR2 FQNEAQ (reference sequence). V lost 1 base and J lost 3, with 15 bases in between.

The J gene is TRBJ1-1, the V gene TRBV20-1; perhaps TRBD1 as D (5 bases). V lost 3 bases and J 1 base, leaving 9 bases between the germline ends. This CDR3 comprises 13 residues. In germline, CDR1 is DFQATT, CDR2 SNEGSKA (reference sequence). CDR3 loop: CSARDGANTEAFF. CDR3 in DNA: TGCAGTGCTAGGGATGGGGCGAACACTGAAGCTTTCTTT.

This clonotype was seen repeatedly, ten times or more. The V and J genes are TRBV13 and TRBJ1-3; 10 bases map to TRBD1. The V and J ends lost 0 bases and 8 bases, in that order; junction bases with no gene match: 4. The CDR3 has 15 amino acids. Germline V gene sequence: CDR1 PRHDT, CDR2 FYEKMQ (reference sequence). The CDR3 DNA reads as TGTGCCAGCAGCTTAGGGGGGACAGGGGTTGACACCATATATTTT. Protein product: CASSLGGTGVDTIYF.

This clonotype was detected many times. This rearrangement joins TRBV15 to TRBJ1-2; no firm D call. The CDR3 consists of 14 residues. CDR1 is LNHNV, CDR2 YYDKDF, per germline (reference sequence). V lost 3 bases, J lost 8 bases, and 16 bases lay in between. For the CDR3, the DNA is TGTGCCACCAGCAGTATCGACTTAGGATACGGCTACACCTTC. Translated, it gives CATSSIDLGYGYTF.

This clonotype was counted many times. J is TRBJ2-7 and V is TRBV6-1; TRBD1 matches 9 bases. The germline V gene encodes CDR1 MNHNS and CDR2 SASEGT. This CDR3 comprises 14 residues. Germline trimming cut 4 bases from V and 5 bases from J; bases unmatched to any gene: 6. The CDR3 loop is CASSAKTGGNEQYF. The DNA for the CDR3 is TGTGCCAGCAGTGCTAAGACAGGGGGAAACGAGCAGTACTTC.

The chain links TRBV7-9 to TRBJ1-2; 10 nucleotides match TRBD1. Per germline, CDR1 SEHNR and CDR2 FQNEAQ (reference sequence). This CDR3 spans 13 amino acids. J gave up 6 bases and V 5 bases, and 3 bases lay outside the gene matches. The CDR3 region has the DNA TGTGCCAGCAGCGCCGGGACAGGGGATGGCTACACCTTC. It is translated as CASSAGTGDGYTF.